This T cell receptor (beta chain) was recorded in a study of T cell responses to AZD1222 COVID-19 vaccine. Assay: immunoSEQ multiplex PCR; the TCRdb copy retains only in-frame clones and omits some. The profile shows tens of thousands of clones, approximately 90% of them singletons. This TCR was sampled from an adult in good health. The sample consisted of peripheral blood, taken on day 0 of MenACWY control vaccination.

The CDR3 spells CASSYLPGPLRETQYF. Here the CDR3 DNA reads TGTGCCAGCAGTTATCTCCCCGGCCCTCTCCGGGAGACCCAGTACTTC. The chain employs TRBV6-5 and TRBJ2-5; unclear D gene. The CDR3 sequence is 16 residues long. Germline-derived CDR1 and CDR2 are MNHEY and SVGAGI. Trimming took off 3 bases at V and 5 bases at J, with 19 bases between the two ends.